A single sample gave rise to the 8 T cell receptor beta chains below, sequenced in a study of human T cells and chemical hapten exposure. Indicated time point: pre-sensitization, week 0. Treatment given: therapeutic diphenylcyclopropenone sensitization with weekly scalp DPC. TCRdb processed the RACE reads anew with MiXCR; each CDR3 protein has one entry. The sample lists around 300,000 distinct CDR3 sequences, 5.5% occurring once. This specimen was whole blood, taken in connection with sensitization to the hapten diphenylcyclopropenone (DPC). These receptors all stem from a woman aged 18-29 years with alopecia areata. Some clones in this sample may be carry-over from other donors' samples.

This clonotype has at least ten counts. The chain combines TRBV7-2 with TRBJ2-5; weak D call: TRBD2 (5 bases). Trimming left V 5 bases short and J 2 bases short, with 18 bases between. CDR3 length equals 16 residues. Germline CDR1 and CDR2: SGHTA and FQGNSA. The CDR3 nucleotides read TGTGCCAGCAGCCCCCAGAAACTAGTTACTCAAGAGACCCAGTACTTC. Translated, it gives CASSPQKLVTQETQYF. The whole variable domain, filled in from reference TRBV7-2 and TRBJ2-5, reads GAGVSQSPSNKVTEKGKDVELRCDPISGHTALYWYRQSLGQGLEFLIYFQGNSAPDKSGLPSDRFSAERTGGSVSTLTIQRTQQEDSAVYLCASSPQKLVTQETQYFGPGTRLLVL.

Many counts were recorded for this clonotype. V and J are TRBV6-5 and TRBJ2-7; D is perhaps TRBD2 (5 bases). The V end was cut by 2 bases, the J end by 0 bases, with 11 bases between. The CDR3 extends over 15 amino acids. The germline V gene encodes CDR1 MNHEY and CDR2 SVGAGI. The CDR3 protein is CASSYQRSNSYEQYF. DNA of the CDR3: TGTGCCAGCAGTTACCAGCGGTCTAACTCCTACGAGCAGTACTTC.

This clonotype was counted a few times. The chain recombines TRBV5-1 with TRBJ1-2; no firm D call. V lost 0 bases and J lost 7, with 16 bases in between. Germline CDR1 SGHRS, CDR2 YFSETQ. The CDR3 has 15 residues. This chain's CDR3 is CASSLAIGLSSGYTF. In DNA form, the CDR3 reads TGCGCCAGCAGCTTGGCCATCGGGTTGTCGTCTGGCTACACCTTC.

This clonotype was counted between two and nine times. The chain carries TRBV12-3 or TRBV12-4 and TRBJ1-4; D is undetermined. V lost 6 bases, J lost 0 bases, and 11 bases lay in between. CDR3 size: 15 residues. The CDR3 reads CASRESVATNEKLFF. CDR3 sequence (DNA): TGTGCCAGCAGAGAATCAGTAGCAACTAATGAAAAACTGTTTTTT.

This clonotype was detected ten times or more. The CDR3 nucleotides are TGTGCCAGCAGCAAAAGGGGACAGGGGTTCACAGATACGCAGTATTTT. Amino acid sequence: CASSKRGQGFTDTQYF. The genes are TRBV7-9 and TRBJ2-3, with TRBD1 identical over 10 bases. The V segment lost 5 bases and the J segment 2 bases; nucleotides outside the gene matches: 7. The CDR3 is 16 amino acids. Looked up from germline, CDR1 is SEHNR and CDR2 is FQNEAQ (reference sequence).

Ten or more counts support this clonotype. The CDR3 sequence is CATSEGGGGEQETQYF. The CDR3, as DNA: TGTGCCACCAGTGAGGGTGGCGGGGGAGAGCAAGAGACCCAGTACTTC. This chain connects TRBV24-1 to TRBJ2-5; 7 positions agree with TRBD2. The CDR3 covers 16 residues. V gave up 4 bases and J gave up 2 bases; unmatched junction bases: 9. Germline lookup yields CDR1 KGHDR and CDR2 SFDVKD.

This clonotype was found many times. V gene TRBV5-1 combines with J gene TRBJ2-3; D unresolved. This CDR3 is built from 12 residues. Between the trimmed V and J ends, which lost 3 bases and 6 bases, there was a span of 8 bases. Germline lookup yields CDR1 SGHRS and CDR2 YFSETQ. This chain's CDR3 is CASSYIDDTQYF. CDR3 nucleotides: TGCGCCAGCAGCTATATCGACGATACGCAGTATTTT.

This clonotype was picked up a small number of times. J is TRBJ2-1 and V is TRBV7-8, with 10 bases that match TRBD2. The V and J ends lost 3 bases and 9 bases, in that order; junction bases with no gene match: 5. There are 14 residues in the CDR3. Looked up from germline, CDR1 is SGHVS and CDR2 is FQNEAQ. This CDR3 reads CASSFLAGAGEQFF. Written as DNA, the CDR3 is TGTGCCAGCAGCTTTCTAGCGGGGGCGGGTGAGCAGTTCTTC.